Listed below are T cell receptor beta chains from one sample, sequenced in a study of CD8 T cells in Susac syndrome. TCRdb reprocessed the immunoSEQ multiplex PCR reads via MiXCR and lists one record per CDR3 protein. The repertoire holds a few hundred thousand distinct CDR3 sequences, with about 95% as singletons. The sequenced sample consisted of CD4+ T cells from PBMCs. The receptor set was obtained from a human donor with multiple sclerosis. Each CDR3 is given with its conserved first and last residue. The D gene is left open where the match is weak. Only some rows state a clone size, as once, few, many or a class for expanded clones.

CDR3aa: CASSVAVNTEAFF; CDR3nt: TGTGCCAGCAGCGTAGCTGTGAACACTGAAGCTTTCTTT; v_gene: TRBV9; d_gene: .; abundance: few; j_gene: TRBJ1-1
CDR3aa: CSAETGAETQYF; CDR3nt: TGCAGTGCTGAGACAGGGGCAGAGACCCAGTACTTC; v_gene: TRBV20-1; d_gene: TRBD1; abundance: .; j_gene: TRBJ2-5
CDR3aa: CASSAYREYGYTF; CDR3nt: TGTGCCAGTAGTGCCTACAGGGAGTATGGCTACACCTTC; v_gene: TRBV19; d_gene: .; abundance: .; j_gene: TRBJ1-2
CDR3aa: CASSTGPGEQFF; CDR3nt: TGTGCCAGCAGCACCGGTCCGGGGGAGCAGTTCTTC; v_gene: TRBV7-3; d_gene: .; abundance: once; j_gene: TRBJ2-1
CDR3aa: CASSYKTGAGGSETQYF; CDR3nt: TGTGCCAGCAGTTACAAAACTGGGGCAGGGGGATCGGAGACCCAGTACTTC; v_gene: TRBV6-5; d_gene: TRBD1; abundance: .; j_gene: TRBJ2-5
CDR3aa: CSVVGTGGSVTEAFF; CDR3nt: TGCAGCGTTGTTGGGACAGGGGGTTCGGTTACTGAAGCTTTCTTT; v_gene: TRBV29-1; d_gene: TRBD1; abundance: .; j_gene: TRBJ1-1
CDR3aa: CSARLAGGWGTDTQYF; CDR3nt: TGCAGTGCTAGGCTAGCGGGAGGTTGGGGCACAGATACGCAGTATTTT; v_gene: TRBV20-1; d_gene: TRBD2; abundance: .; j_gene: TRBJ2-3
CDR3aa: CASSQGTVGGETQYF; CDR3nt: TGCGCCAGCAGCCAGGGGACGGTCGGTGGGGAGACCCAGTACTTC; v_gene: TRBV4-1; d_gene: .; abundance: .; j_gene: TRBJ2-5
CDR3aa: CASSLGQGKVLADTQYF; CDR3nt: TGTGCCAGCTCACTGGGACAGGGTAAGGTGTTGGCAGATACGCAGTATTTT; v_gene: TRBV18; d_gene: TRBD1; abundance: .; j_gene: TRBJ2-3
CDR3aa: CAWSWDNEQFF; CDR3nt: TGTGCCTGGAGCTGGGACAATGAGCAGTTCTTC; v_gene: TRBV30; d_gene: .; abundance: .; j_gene: TRBJ2-1
CDR3aa: CSAVGTSGRTTYEQYF; CDR3nt: TGCAGTGCTGTGGGGACTAGCGGGAGGACGACCTACGAGCAGTACTTC; v_gene: TRBV20-1; d_gene: TRBD2; abundance: .; j_gene: TRBJ2-7
CDR3aa: CATSPVGSSTDTQYF; CDR3nt: TGTGCCACCAGCCCAGTGGGATCTAGCACAGATACGCAGTATTTT; v_gene: TRBV15; d_gene: .; abundance: .; j_gene: TRBJ2-3
CDR3aa: CASSELLGPNGNIQYF; CDR3nt: TGTGCCAGCAGTGAGCTCTTAGGGCCAAACGGAAACATTCAGTACTTC; v_gene: TRBV2; d_gene: .; abundance: .; j_gene: TRBJ2-4
CDR3aa: CAWREAGELFF; CDR3nt: TGTGCCTGGAGGGAAGCCGGGGAGCTGTTTTTT; v_gene: TRBV30; d_gene: .; abundance: .; j_gene: TRBJ2-2
CDR3aa: CASSQEVGGVEQYF; CDR3nt: TGTGCCAGCAGCCAAGAAGTCGGGGGAGTCGAGCAGTACTTC; v_gene: TRBV3-1; d_gene: .; abundance: .; j_gene: TRBJ2-7